This T cell receptor beta chain is drawn from a study of T cells in localized non-small cell lung cancer. Study-wide results and limits: Appearances in adjacent lung were noted for a median approximately 50 of the top 100 tumor clones. With higher T cell density in blood came longer overall survival.

Comments on this clone: As yet, its antigen is unknown.

The CDR3 has 14 amino acids. The V and J ends lost 6 bases and 4 bases, in that order; junction bases with no gene match: 8. Germline V gene sequence: CDR1 MDHEN, CDR2 SYDVKM. Method: immunoSEQ multiplex PCR; TCRdb's copy keeps in-frame clones and lacks some. The repertoire consists of 50,000 to 55,000 clones, with approximately 86% occurring once and the leading ten covering less than 20%. The starting material was PBMCs, obtained before any cancer treatment. The V call is TRBV28, the J call TRBJ2-7; 8 bases agree with TRBD1. This receptor was identified in a female donor with stage II lung adenocarcinoma. CDR3 in DNA: TGTGCCAGCAGCCCAGGGGGCAGGGAATACGAGCAGTACTTC. Translation gives CASSPGGREYEQYF.